The 20 T cell receptor beta chains reported below all come from one sample, sequenced in a study of shared clonotypes between healthy human individuals. Sequenced by immunoSEQ multiplex PCR; TCRdb stores in-frame clones only, minus some. This table holds approximately 980,000 clones, 60% to 85% found once. The sequenced material came from memory CD4+ T cells sorted from blood. Regarding subset: CD45RA-negative fraction. The receptors originated from a man aged 18 to 35 in good health.

The J gene is TRBJ1-5, the V gene TRBV2, with D tentatively TRBD1 (5 bases). The V gene's germline CDR1 is SNHLY and CDR2 FYNNEI. Trimming removed 4 bases from V and 4 bases from J, with 14 bases in between. There are 15 residues in the CDR3. CDR3: CASSGQGNRNQPQHF. The CDR3 nucleotides are TGTGCCAGCAGTGGGCAGGGTAATCGGAATCAGCCCCAGCATTTT.

Comment on this clone: Distinct nucleotide sequences in the sample also encode this CDR3. V is TRBV5-1 and J is TRBJ2-5; D is ambiguous. Germline V lookup: CDR1 SGHRS, CDR2 YFSETQ. V was shortened by 2 bases and J by 5 bases, with 4 bases between the two germline ends. This CDR3 contains 11 residues. In DNA form, the CDR3 reads TGCGCCAGCAGCTTAAGGGAGACCCAGTACTTC. Translating gives CASSLRETQYF.

This chain uses TRBV21-1 with TRBJ2-2. TRBV21-1 corresponds to a pseudogene. The CDR3 has 13 residues. CDR3 bases: TGTGCCAGCAGCAAATTTGTTCCCGGGGAGCTGTTTTTT. This gives the protein CASSKFVPGELFF.

The chain employs TRBV4-3 and TRBJ2-7; no definite D call. The V end lost 0 bases, the J end lost 6 bases, and 12 bases lay between the germline ends. This CDR3 has 14 residues. CDR1 is LGHNA, CDR2 YSLEER, per germline. The DNA of the CDR3 is TGCGCCAGCAGCCAAGAAGGTAGTAGAACCGAGCAGTACTTC. Residues: CASSQEGSRTEQYF.

This clone was seen a single time. V gene TRBV7-9 combines with J gene TRBJ2-1; the D call may be TRBD1 or TRBD2 (5 bases each). From germline, CDR1 is SEHNR and CDR2 FQNEAQ (reference sequence). V lost 4 bases to trimming and J lost 7 bases, with 14 bases between them. The length of the CDR3 is 14 residues. The DNA for the CDR3 is TGTGCCAGCAGCTATCGGGGCCCCTTGAATGAGCAGTTCTTC. This sequence encodes CASSYRGPLNEQFF. The whole variable domain, filled in from reference TRBV7-9 and TRBJ2-1, reads DTGVSQNPRHKITKRGQNVTFRCDPISEHNRLYWYRQTLGQGPEFLTYFQNEAQLEKSRLLSDRFSAERPKGSFSTLEIQRTEQGDSAMYLCASSYRGPLNEQFFGPGTRLTVL.

The chain has TRBV2 and TRBJ1-2; D might be TRBD1 (6 bases). This CDR3 has 14 amino acids. CDR1 is SNHLY, CDR2 FYNNEI, per germline. The ends were cut back, 6 bases at V and 1 base at J, with 12 bases in the middle. For the CDR3, the DNA is TGTGCCAGCAGCCTAGGACAGCTTAACTATGGCTACACCTTC. It translates to CASSLGQLNYGYTF.

This chain joins TRBV7-2 and TRBJ2-7; D is unclear. Germline loops: CDR1 SGHTA, CDR2 FQGNSA. Trimming removed 4 bases at V and 2 bases at J, with 6 bases between. CDR3 length: 12 amino acids. Here the CDR3 reads CASSYLTYEQYF. The CDR3 DNA is TGTGCCAGCAGCTATCTCACCTACGAGCAGTACTTC.

The chain has TRBV10-3 and TRBJ2-3; TRBD1 matches at 8 bases. The CDR3 totals 14 residues. Germline CDR1 reads ENHRY; CDR2 reads SYGVKD. With V trimmed by 6 bases and J by 2 bases, 4 bases remained unmatched. The CDR3 sequence is CAISPGGSTDTQYF. In DNA form, the CDR3 reads TGTGCCATCAGCCCAGGGGGCTCCACAGATACGCAGTATTTT.

V and J are TRBV11-2 and TRBJ2-1; D is possibly TRBD2 (7 bases). Trimming removed 2 bases at V and 4 bases at J, with 15 bases between. The CDR3 contains 16 residues. The germline CDR1 and CDR2 sequences are SGHAT and FQNNGV. The CDR3 loop reads CASSLKTAGAYNEQFF. CDR3 nucleotides: TGTGCCAGCAGCTTAAAAACCGCGGGGGCTTACAATGAGCAGTTCTTC. Drawing the rest from reference TRBV11-2 and TRBJ2-1, the complete variable domain is EAGVAQSPRYKIIEKRQSVAFWCNPISGHATLYWYQQILGQGPKLLIQFQNNGVVDDSQLPKDRFSAERLKGVDSTLKIQPAKLEDSAVYLCASSLKTAGAYNEQFFGPGTRLTVL.

As for this clone: It may be a read error: a sequence one base away is much more abundant. The sample has other DNA sequences that encode this CDR3 too. This rearrangement joins TRBV7-2 to TRBJ2-7; D is uncertain. Per the germline V gene, CDR1 is SGHTA and CDR2 is FQGNSA. The CDR3 length is 14 residues. Trimming took off 0 bases at V and 0 bases at J, with 6 bases between the two ends. Here the CDR3 reads CASSLAAASYEQYF. DNA of the CDR3: TGTGCCAGCAGCTTAGCGGCGGCCTCCTACGAGCAGTACTTC.

CDR3 DNA: TGTGCCAGCTCACCCTTAGGACAGGGCGGTACGCAGTATTTT. This translates into CASSPLGQGGTQYF. The gene calls are TRBV18 and TRBJ2-3; 8 nucleotides agree with TRBD1. The trim removed 3 bases at V and 8 bases at J, leaving 7 bases unmatched. CDR1 is KGHSH, CDR2 LQKENI, per germline. CDR3 length equals 14 residues. Full variable domain (remainder filled in from reference TRBV18 and TRBJ2-3): NAGVMQNPRHLVRRRGQEARLRCSPMKGHSHVYWYRQLPEEGLKFMVYLQKENIIDESGMPKERFSAEFPKEGPSILRIQQVVRGDSAAYFCASSPLGQGGTQYFGPGTRLTVL.

The chain uses TRBV10-1 and TRBJ2-7; D call uncertain. The CDR3 loop spans 16 amino acids. CDR1 is WNHNN and CDR2 is SYGVQD in the germline V gene (reference sequence). Trimming stripped 3 bases from V and 1 base from J, with 16 bases between. In DNA, the CDR3 is TGCGCCAGCAGTGATACCGGTGCCCCATATTCCTACGAGCAGTACTTC. Translating gives CASSDTGAPYSYEQYF.

This clone occurred many times. J is TRBJ2-7 and V is TRBV4-2, with TRBD1 matching 10 bases. Losses at the gene ends were 4 bases for V and 5 bases for J; bases not matched to a gene: 11. CDR3 length: 16 residues. The germline V gene encodes CDR1 LGHNA and CDR2 YNFKEQ. Here the CDR3 reads CASSRNPGQGKHEQYF. The CDR3 nucleotides are TGTGCCAGCAGCCGTAATCCGGGACAGGGGAAGCACGAGCAGTACTTC.

V is TRBV5-4 and J is TRBJ1-1; perhaps TRBD1 as D (5 bases). CDR1 SGHNT and CDR2 YYREEE come from the germline V gene (reference sequence). The V and J ends lost 4 bases and 4 bases respectively, with 14 bases between them. This CDR3 has 14 residues. In DNA form, the CDR3 reads TGTGCCAGCAGCCCGGCGGGGGTATCCACTGAAGCTTTCTTT. As protein: CASSPAGVSTEAFF.

The chain couples TRBV6-1 to TRBJ2-5, with D possibly called TRBD1 or TRBD2 (6 bases each). Matching the DNA end better, TRBJ2-7 makes the J call doubtful. The CDR3 covers 16 residues. In germline, CDR1 is MNHNS, CDR2 SASEGT. CDR3: CASSDEGGGRSYEQYF. As DNA, the CDR3 is TGTGCCAGCAGTGATGAGGGTGGGGGGCGCTCCTACGAGCAGTACTTC.

The chain links TRBV6-1 to TRBJ2-3; either TRBD1 or TRBD2 may supply D (5 bases each). This CDR3 is 15 amino acids long. In germline, CDR1 is MNHNS, CDR2 SASEGT. V was pared by 2 bases and J by 2 bases, with 11 bases between. CDR3: CASSEWGILTDTQYF. In DNA form, the CDR3 reads TGTGCCAGCAGTGAATGGGGGATACTCACAGATACGCAGTATTTT.

Only one count was recorded for this clone. The J gene is TRBJ1-3, the V gene TRBV7-2, with D unresolved. This CDR3 spans 14 amino acids. V shed 5 bases and J shed 4 bases, with 12 bases lying between them. Germline V gene data show CDR1 as SGHTA and CDR2 as FQGNSA. CDR3 bases: TGTGCCAGCAGCGCTGGGATGCCCGGAAACACCATATATTTT. Translating gives CASSAGMPGNTIYF.

As regards this clone: The same CDR3 also results from other DNA sequences found in this sample. V usage is TRBV2 and J usage is TRBJ1-5; D might be TRBD1 (6 bases). The CDR3 loop spans 15 amino acids. Trimming pared 6 bases from V and 0 bases from J, leaving 12 bases between. The germline gives CDR1 SNHLY, CDR2 FYNNEI. The CDR3 here is CASSGTQNSNQPQHF. The CDR3 nucleotides are TGTGCCAGCAGCGGGACACAGAATAGCAATCAGCCCCAGCATTTT. The full variable domain, in which reference TRBV2 and TRBJ1-5 provide the parts outside the CDR3, is EPEVTQTPSHQVTQMGQEVILRCVPISNHLYFYWYRQILGQKVEFLVSFYNNEISEKSEIFDDQFSVERPDGSNFTLKIRSTKLEDSAMYFCASSGTQNSNQPQHFGDGTRLSIL.

The J gene is TRBJ1-2, the V gene TRBV5-1; TRBD1 matches at 7 bases. There are 13 residues in the CDR3. V lost 4 bases to trimming and J lost 8 bases; unmatched junction nucleotides: 8. Germline V gene sequence: CDR1 SGHRS, CDR2 YFSETQ. The CDR3, as DNA: TGCGCCAGCAGCCAAGACAGGGTCGAGGGCTACACCTTC. This codes for CASSQDRVEGYTF.

The chain carries TRBV28 and TRBJ2-6; 7 bases align to TRBD1. The CDR3 totals 19 residues. With V trimmed by 5 bases and J by 0 bases, 13 bases remained unmatched. From germline, CDR1 is MDHEN and CDR2 SYDVKM. The CDR3 sequence is CASSGGLGGQNSGANVLTF. The CDR3 DNA sequence: TGTGCCAGCAGTGGGGGCCTAGGGGGACAGAACTCTGGGGCCAACGTCCTGACTTTC.